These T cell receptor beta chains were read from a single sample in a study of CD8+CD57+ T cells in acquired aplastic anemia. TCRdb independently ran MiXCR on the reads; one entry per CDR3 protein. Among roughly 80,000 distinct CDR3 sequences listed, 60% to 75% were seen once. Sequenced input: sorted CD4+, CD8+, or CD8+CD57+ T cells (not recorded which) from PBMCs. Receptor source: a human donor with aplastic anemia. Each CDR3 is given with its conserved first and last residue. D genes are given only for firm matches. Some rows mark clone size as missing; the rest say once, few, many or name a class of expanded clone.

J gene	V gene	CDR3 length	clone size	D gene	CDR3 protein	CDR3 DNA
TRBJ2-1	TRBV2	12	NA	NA	CASKRDSEEQFF	TGTGCCAGCAAGAGGGACTCGGAGGAGCAGTTCTTC
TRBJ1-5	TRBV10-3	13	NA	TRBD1	CAISVGTEQPQHF	TGTGCCATCAGTGTTGGGACAGAACAGCCCCAGCATTTT
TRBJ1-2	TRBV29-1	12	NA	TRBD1	CSGRTGDYGYTF	TGCAGCGGCCGTACAGGGGACTATGGCTACACCTTC
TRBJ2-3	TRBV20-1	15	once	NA	CSAMGEQGWSDTQYF	TGCAGTGCTATGGGCGAACAGGGTTGGTCAGATACGCAGTATTTT
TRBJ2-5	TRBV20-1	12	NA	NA	CSATKQAETQYF	TGCAGTGCTACAAAGCAGGCAGAGACCCAGTACTTC
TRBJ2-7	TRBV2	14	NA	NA	CASSEVRRDDEQYF	TGTGCCAGCAGTGAAGTTCGGCGGGACGACGAGCAGTACTTC
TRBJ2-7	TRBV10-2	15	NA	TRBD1	CATQTLDRAPYEQYF	TGCGCCACCCAAACTCTCGACAGGGCTCCCTACGAGCAGTACTTC
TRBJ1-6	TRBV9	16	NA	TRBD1	CASSLTPTGGASPLHF	TGTGCCAGCAGCCTAACACCCACAGGGGGCGCGTCACCCCTCCACTTT
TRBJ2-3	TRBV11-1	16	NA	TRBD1	CASIIRPGTGDNTQYF	TGTGCCAGCATTATAAGGCCCGGGACAGGTGATAATACGCAGTATTTT
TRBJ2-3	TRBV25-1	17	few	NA	CASSDRTAFQGTDTQYF	TGTGCCAGCAGTGACCGAACGGCCTTTCAGGGCACAGATACGCAGTATTTT
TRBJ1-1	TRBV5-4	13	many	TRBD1	CASRGQGYTEAFF	TGTGCCAGCAGAGGACAGGGTTACACTGAAGCTTTCTTT
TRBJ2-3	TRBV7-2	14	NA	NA	CASSRTRSTDTQYF	TGTGCCAGCAGCCGTACTCGGAGCACAGATACGCAGTATTTT
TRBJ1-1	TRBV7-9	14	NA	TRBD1	CASSLGTTGRETFF	TGTGCCAGCAGCTTAGGAACGACAGGGAGAGAAACTTTCTTT
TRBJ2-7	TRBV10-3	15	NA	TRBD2	CAISELLAGGYEQYF	TGTGCCATCAGTGAGTTACTAGCGGGGGGCTACGAGCAGTACTTC
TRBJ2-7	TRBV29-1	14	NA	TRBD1	CSVNGQGVTYEQYF	TGCAGCGTTAACGGACAGGGGGTAACCTACGAGCAGTACTTC
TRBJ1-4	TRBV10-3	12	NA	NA	CAISEPAGGLFF	TGTGCCATCAGTGAGCCAGCCGGGGGACTGTTTTTT
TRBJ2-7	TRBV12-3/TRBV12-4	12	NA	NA	CASTPGRGEQYF	TGTGCCAGCACCCCAGGAAGGGGCGAGCAGTACTTC
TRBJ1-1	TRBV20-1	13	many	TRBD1	CSARDRVNTEAFF	TGCAGTGCGAGGGACAGGGTGAACACTGAAGCTTTCTTT
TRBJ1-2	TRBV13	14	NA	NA	CASSSGLLRYGYTF	TGTGCCAGCAGCTCGGGACTCCTTCGCTATGGCTACACCTTC
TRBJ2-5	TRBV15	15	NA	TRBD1	CATSREGQGEETQYF	TGTGCCACCAGCAGAGAGGGACAGGGGGAAGAGACCCAGTACTTC
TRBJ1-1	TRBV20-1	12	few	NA	CSAEGMNTEAFF	TGCAGTGCTGAGGGTATGAACACTGAAGCTTTCTTT